A selection of T cell receptor beta chains follows, all from one sample in a study of T cell repertoires in cytomegalovirus infection. TCRdb passed the reads through MiXCR, listing each CDR3 protein once. The table lists tens of thousands of distinct CDR3 sequences, around 20% of them singletons, with 26% in the top ten. Their cognate antigens are unknown. Sequenced here: CD8+ T cells from cultured PBMCs, sampled from culture after CMV antigen stimulation. These TCRs come from a human donor in good health (CMV status not recorded). Some clones in this sample may be carry-over from other donors' samples. Each CDR3 is given with its conserved first and last residue. The D gene is left open where the match is weak. The size field is filled for only some rows; it gives once, few, many or a size class.

D	V	J	size	CDR3	DNA
NA	TRBV7-2	TRBJ2-2	NA	CASNSLDAGELFF	TGTGCCAGCAACTCGTTAGATGCCGGGGAGCTGTTTTTT
TRBD1	TRBV7-2	TRBJ2-7	few	CASSRRDSEYEQYF	TGTGCCAGCAGCCGACGGGACAGCGAGTACGAGCAGTACTTC
NA	TRBV27	TRBJ2-5	few	CASSLSGKTQYF	TGTGCCAGCAGTTTATCAGGGAAGACCCAGTACTTC
NA	TRBV6-8	TRBJ2-7	few	CASSYGDTVSYEQYF	TGTGCCAGCAGTTACGGGGACACAGTATCCTACGAGCAGTACTTC
NA	TRBV6-5	TRBJ2-3	NA	CASSYSGTLVGTDTQYF	TGTGCCAGCAGTTACTCGGGGACGCTCGTTGGCACAGATACGCAGTATTTT
TRBD2	TRBV27	TRBJ2-3	NA	CASSSGLAERDTQCF	TGTGCCAGCAGTTCCGGACTAGCGGAACGGGATACGCAGTGTTTT
TRBD2	TRBV28	TRBJ2-7	NA	CASSTRAGGSIEQYF	TGTGCCAGCTCCACCCGGGCGGGAGGGTCTATCGAGCAGTACTTC
TRBD2	TRBV7-2	TRBJ2-5	NA	CASSLSGGAGETQYF	TGTGCCAGCAGCTTGAGCGGGGGGGCCGGGGAGACCCAGTACTTC
NA	TRBV7-8	TRBJ2-3	few	CASSGQGRTDTQYF	TGTGCCAGCAGCGGGCAGGGTCGCACAGATACGCAGTATTTT
NA	TRBV6-2/TRBV6-3	TRBJ2-1	few	CASSTTSGEQFF	TGTGCCAGCAGTACTACCTCGGGGGAGCAGTTCTTC
TRBD2	TRBV7-3	TRBJ2-5	few	CASSPSGAQETQYF	TGTGCCAGCAGCCCTAGCGGCGCCCAAGAGACCCAGTACTTC
TRBD2	TRBV12-3/TRBV12-4	TRBJ2-2	few	CASSSRLAGNTGELFF	TGTGCCAGCAGTTCGAGACTAGCGGGAAACACCGGGGAGCTGTTTTTT
NA	TRBV7-2	TRBJ2-7	few	CASSLGVTYEQYF	TGTGCCAGCAGCTTAGGTGTCACCTACGAGCAGTACTTC
NA	TRBV5-4	TRBJ2-2	NA	CASRLGTVAGELFF	TGTGCCAGCCGCCTGGGCACAGTGGCCGGGGAGCTGTTTTTT
NA	TRBV11-2	TRBJ2-7	NA	CASTAGGGEQYF	TGTGCCAGCACCGCGGGTGGCGGCGAGCAGTACTTC
NA	TRBV6-2/TRBV6-3	TRBJ1-2	NA	CASSYSKSGGYGYTF	TGTGCCAGCAGTTACTCGAAGAGTGGAGGGTATGGCTACACCTTC
NA	TRBV7-3	TRBJ2-1	NA	CASSSEYNEQFF	TGTGCCAGCAGCTCGGAGTACAATGAGCAGTTCTTC
NA	TRBV5-1	TRBJ2-5	few	CASSLALSQETQYF	TGCGCCAGCAGCTTGGCACTATCCCAAGAGACCCAGTACTTC
TRBD1	TRBV19	TRBJ1-5	few	CASWGQGMRQPQHF	TGTGCCAGCTGGGGACAGGGCATGAGACAGCCCCAGCATTTT
NA	TRBV2	TRBJ2-6	NA	CASSGRHTGANVLTF	TGTGCCAGCAGTGGGAGACATACTGGGGCCAACGTCCTGACTTTC
NA	TRBV12-3/TRBV12-4	TRBJ1-1	NA	CASRKYTGFETEAFF	TGTGCCAGCAGGAAATATACAGGGTTTGAAACTGAAGCTTTCTTT
NA	TRBV27	TRBJ1-2	NA	CASSITIGGGYGYTF	TGTGCCAGCAGCATCACCATAGGGGGGGGCTATGGCTACACCTTC
NA	TRBV11-2	TRBJ2-1	NA	CASSLAGRQFF	TGTGCCAGCAGCTTAGCCGGGCGGCAGTTCTTC
NA	TRBV12-3/TRBV12-4	TRBJ1-2	few	CASSLGNYGYTF	TGTGCCAGCAGTTTGGGGAACTATGGCTACACCTTC
TRBD1	TRBV11-3	TRBJ2-1	few	CASSARQGSANEQFF	TGTGCCAGCAGCGCGCGACAGGGTTCAGCCAATGAGCAGTTCTTC
TRBD2	TRBV7-8	TRBJ2-7	few	CASTLAGEEPYF	TGTGCCAGCACGCTAGCGGGAGAGGAACCGTACTTC
TRBD2	TRBV28	TRBJ2-1	NA	CASSLEQRELNEQFF	TGTGCCAGCAGCCTGGAGCAGCGGGAGTTAAATGAGCAGTTCTTC
NA	TRBV7-8	TRBJ1-5	NA	CASSPEGNSNQPQHF	TGTGCCAGCAGCCCCGAGGGGAATAGCAATCAGCCCCAGCATTTT
TRBD2	TRBV7-2	TRBJ2-1	NA	CASSRGTSGSRHEQFF	TGTGCCAGCAGCCGTGGGACTAGCGGGAGTCGACATGAGCAGTTCTTC
TRBD1	TRBV7-2	TRBJ1-4	NA	CASSPDPRSGGAANEKLFF	TGTGCCAGCAGCCCCGATCCCCGTTCAGGGGGCGCAGCTAATGAAAAACTGTTTTTT
TRBD2	TRBV28	TRBJ2-3	many	CASTMGGRLAGGPDTQYF	TGTGCCAGCACTATGGGCGGGAGGCTAGCGGGAGGCCCGGATACGCAGTATTTT
TRBD1	TRBV7-9	TRBJ1-2	many	CASSLGRGQGLSNYGYTF	TGTGCCAGCAGCCTCGGCCGGGGACAGGGGCTATCTAACTATGGCTACACCTTC
TRBD1	TRBV7-9	TRBJ1-1	few	CASSLPGGAGDMNTEAFF	TGTGCCAGCAGCTTGCCAGGGGGCGCGGGTGACATGAACACTGAAGCTTTCTTT
TRBD2	TRBV12-3/TRBV12-4	TRBJ2-1	NA	CASRTPGLGNEQFF	TGTGCCAGCAGAACCCCGGGACTAGGCAATGAGCAGTTCTTC
NA	TRBV7-2	TRBJ2-7	NA	CASSLVGNEQYF	TGTGCCAGCAGCTTAGTAGGGAACGAGCAGTACTTC
TRBD1	TRBV7-8	TRBJ1-5	few	CASSPQGAGNQPQHF	TGTGCCAGCAGCCCTCAGGGGGCTGGCAATCAGCCCCAGCATTTT
NA	TRBV7-2	TRBJ1-1	few	CASSLALGYEAFF	TGTGCCAGCAGCTTAGCCCTCGGATATGAAGCTTTCTTT
NA	TRBV19	TRBJ1-5	NA	CASSIVGGGQPQHF	TGTGCCAGTAGTATTGTTGGGGGTGGTCAGCCCCAGCATTTT
TRBD1	TRBV4-1	TRBJ1-1	few	CASSLNSGTGRAEAFF	TGCGCCAGCAGCTTAAATTCTGGGACAGGGAGGGCTGAAGCTTTCTTT
NA	TRBV11-2	TRBJ2-4	NA	CASSLGREAKNIQYF	TGTGCCAGCAGCTTGGGCAGGGAAGCCAAAAACATTCAGTACTTC
NA	TRBV6-1	TRBJ1-5	NA	CASSGQTSYSNQPQHF	TGTGCCAGCAGTGGCCAGACAAGTTATAGCAATCAGCCCCAGCATTTT
NA	TRBV27	TRBJ1-1	NA	CATSTQGGDTEAFF	TGTGCCACCTCTACCCAGGGTGGGGACACTGAAGCTTTCTTT
NA	TRBV7-2	TRBJ2-1	NA	CASSIGPSLGGDEQFF	TGTGCCAGCAGCATCGGCCCTTCGCTGGGCGGTGATGAGCAGTTCTTC
TRBD2	TRBV28	TRBJ2-1	once	CASSFPSGERNEQFF	TGTGCCAGCAGTTTTCCTAGCGGAGAAAGGAATGAGCAGTTCTTC
NA	TRBV6-2/TRBV6-3	TRBJ2-2	NA	CASSFTEAGELFF	TGTGCCAGCAGTTTTACAGAAGCCGGGGAGCTGTTTTTT
TRBD1	TRBV7-9	TRBJ2-7	few	CASSHGDRAEQYF	TGTGCCAGCAGCCACGGAGACAGGGCCGAGCAGTACTTC
NA	TRBV12-3/TRBV12-4	TRBJ2-7	few	CASSLGDTSYEQYF	TGTGCCAGCAGTTTAGGGGACACCTCCTACGAGCAGTACTTC
NA	TRBV7-9	TRBJ2-7	NA	CASSPGAGPEQYF	TGTGCCAGCAGCCCTGGGGCAGGTCCCGAGCAGTACTTC
TRBD1	TRBV6-1	TRBJ2-1	few	CASSEQGVYNEQFF	TGTGCCAGCAGTGAACAGGGGGTCTACAATGAGCAGTTCTTC
TRBD1	TRBV28	TRBJ1-5	few	CASSFLGQDNQPQHF	TGTGCCAGCAGTTTCCTGGGACAGGACAATCAGCCCCAGCATTTT
NA	TRBV19	TRBJ1-1	NA	CASHRRHEAFF	TGTGCCAGTCATAGGCGCCATGAAGCTTTCTTT
TRBD1	TRBV7-9	TRBJ2-7	NA	CASRLGTGGNYEQYF	TGTGCCAGCAGGCTCGGGACAGGGGGAAATTACGAGCAGTACTTC